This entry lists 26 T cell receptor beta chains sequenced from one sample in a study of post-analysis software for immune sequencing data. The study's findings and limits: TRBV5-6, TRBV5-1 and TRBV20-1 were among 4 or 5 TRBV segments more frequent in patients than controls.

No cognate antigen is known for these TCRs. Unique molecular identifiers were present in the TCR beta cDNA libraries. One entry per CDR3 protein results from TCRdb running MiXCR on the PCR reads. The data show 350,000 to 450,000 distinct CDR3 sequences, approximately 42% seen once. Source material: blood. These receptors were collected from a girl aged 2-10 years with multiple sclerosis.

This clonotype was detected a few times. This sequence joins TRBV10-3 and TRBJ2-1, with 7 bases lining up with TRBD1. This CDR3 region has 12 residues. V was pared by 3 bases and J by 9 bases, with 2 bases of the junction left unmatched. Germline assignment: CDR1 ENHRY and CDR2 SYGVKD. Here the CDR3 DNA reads TGTGCCATCAGTGACCCAGGGGGTGAGCAGTTCTTC. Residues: CAISDPGGEQFF.

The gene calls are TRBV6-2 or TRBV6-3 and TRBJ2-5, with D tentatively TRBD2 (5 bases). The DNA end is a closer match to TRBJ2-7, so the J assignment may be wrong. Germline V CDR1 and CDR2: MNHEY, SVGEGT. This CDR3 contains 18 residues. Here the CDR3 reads CASRTLLVNSRSSNEQYF. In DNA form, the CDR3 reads TGTGCCAGCAGAACCTTACTAGTCAATTCACGATCCAGTAACGAGCAGTACTTC.

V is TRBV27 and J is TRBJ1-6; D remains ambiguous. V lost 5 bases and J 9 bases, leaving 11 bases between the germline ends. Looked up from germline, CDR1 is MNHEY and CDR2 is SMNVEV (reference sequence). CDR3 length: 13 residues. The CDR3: CASSPQWGSPLHF. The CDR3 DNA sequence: TGTGCCAGCAGTCCCCAATGGGGTTCACCCCTCCACTTT.

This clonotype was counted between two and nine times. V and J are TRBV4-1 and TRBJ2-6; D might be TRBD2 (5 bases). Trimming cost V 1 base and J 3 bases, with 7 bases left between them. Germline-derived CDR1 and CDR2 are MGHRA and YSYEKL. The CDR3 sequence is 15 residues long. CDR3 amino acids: CASSQVGSGANVLTF. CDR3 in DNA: TGCGCCAGCAGCCAAGTGGGGAGTGGGGCCAACGTCCTGACTTTC.

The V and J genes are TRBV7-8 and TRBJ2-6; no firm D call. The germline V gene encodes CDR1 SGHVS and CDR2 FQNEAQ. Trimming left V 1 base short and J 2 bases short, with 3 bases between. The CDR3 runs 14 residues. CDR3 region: CASSLEPGANVLTF. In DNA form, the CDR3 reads TGTGCCAGCAGCTTAGAACCTGGGGCCAACGTCCTGACTTTC.

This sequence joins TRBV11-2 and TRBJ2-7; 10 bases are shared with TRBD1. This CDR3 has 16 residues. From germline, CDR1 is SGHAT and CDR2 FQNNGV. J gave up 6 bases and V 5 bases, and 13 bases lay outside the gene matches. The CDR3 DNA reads TGTGCCAGCAGCCTTGACAGGGGGCCGGTTGCGAGCGAGCAGTACTTC. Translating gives CASSLDRGPVASEQYF.

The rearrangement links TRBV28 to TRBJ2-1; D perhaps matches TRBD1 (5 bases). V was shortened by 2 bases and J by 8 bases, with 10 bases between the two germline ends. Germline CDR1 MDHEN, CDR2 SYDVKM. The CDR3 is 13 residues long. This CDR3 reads CASSLGHRDEQFF. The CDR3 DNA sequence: TGTGCCAGCAGTTTAGGACATCGCGATGAGCAGTTCTTC.

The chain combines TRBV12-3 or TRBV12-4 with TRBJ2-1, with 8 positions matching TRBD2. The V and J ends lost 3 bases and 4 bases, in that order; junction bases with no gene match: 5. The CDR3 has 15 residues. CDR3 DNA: TGTGCCAGCAGTTTTGGGAGCGGGGGATACAATGAGCAGTTCTTC. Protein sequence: CASSFGSGGYNEQFF.

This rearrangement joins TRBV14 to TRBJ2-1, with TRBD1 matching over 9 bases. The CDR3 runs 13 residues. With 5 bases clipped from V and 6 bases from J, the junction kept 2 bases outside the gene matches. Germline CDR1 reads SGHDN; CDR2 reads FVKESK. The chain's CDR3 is CASSRTGANEQFF. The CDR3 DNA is TGTGCCAGCAGCAGGACAGGGGCCAATGAGCAGTTCTTC.

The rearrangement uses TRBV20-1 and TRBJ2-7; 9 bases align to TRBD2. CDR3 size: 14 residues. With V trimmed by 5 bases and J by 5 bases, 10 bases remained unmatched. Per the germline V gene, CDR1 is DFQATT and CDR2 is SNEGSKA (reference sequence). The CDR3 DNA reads TGCAGTGCTCCCCTCGCGGGGGGGCTCGACGAGCAGTACTTC. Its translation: CSAPLAGGLDEQYF.

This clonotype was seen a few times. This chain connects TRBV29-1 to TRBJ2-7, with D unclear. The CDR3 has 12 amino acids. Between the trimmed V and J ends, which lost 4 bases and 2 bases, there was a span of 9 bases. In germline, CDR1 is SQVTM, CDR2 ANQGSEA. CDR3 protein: CSVVSDTYEQYF. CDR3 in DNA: TGCAGCGTTGTATCGGATACCTACGAGCAGTACTTC.

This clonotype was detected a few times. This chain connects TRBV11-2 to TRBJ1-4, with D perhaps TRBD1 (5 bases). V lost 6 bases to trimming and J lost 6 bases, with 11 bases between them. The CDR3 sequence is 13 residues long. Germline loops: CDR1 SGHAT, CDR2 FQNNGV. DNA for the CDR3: TGTGCCAGCAGTCGAAGGGGTGATGAAAAACTGTTTTTT. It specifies CASSRRGDEKLFF.

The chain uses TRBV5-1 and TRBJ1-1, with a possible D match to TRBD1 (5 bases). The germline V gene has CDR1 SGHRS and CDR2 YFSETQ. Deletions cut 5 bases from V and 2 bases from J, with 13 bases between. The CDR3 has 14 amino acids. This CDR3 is CASRSAGGNTEAFF. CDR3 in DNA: TGCGCCAGCAGGTCCGCGGGGGGAAACACTGAAGCTTTCTTT.

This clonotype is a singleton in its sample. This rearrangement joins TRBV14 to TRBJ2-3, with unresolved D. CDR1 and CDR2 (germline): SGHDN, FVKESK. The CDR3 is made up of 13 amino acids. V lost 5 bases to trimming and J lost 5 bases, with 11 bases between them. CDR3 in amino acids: CASSLALGDTQYF. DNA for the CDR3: TGTGCCAGCAGCTTGGCCCTCGGAGATACGCAGTATTTT. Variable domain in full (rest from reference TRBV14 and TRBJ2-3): EAGVTQFPSHSVIEKGQTVTLRCDPISGHDNLYWYRRVMGKEIKFLLHFVKESKQDESGMPNNRFLAERTGGTYSTLKVQPAELEDSGVYFCASSLALGDTQYFGPGTRLTVL.

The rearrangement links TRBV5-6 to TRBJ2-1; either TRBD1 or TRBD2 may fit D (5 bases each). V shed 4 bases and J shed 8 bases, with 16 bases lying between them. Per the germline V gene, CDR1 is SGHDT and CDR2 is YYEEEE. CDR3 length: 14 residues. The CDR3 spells CASSDGTALHEQFF. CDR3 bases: TGTGCCAGCAGCGACGGGACCGCTCTGCATGAGCAGTTCTTC.

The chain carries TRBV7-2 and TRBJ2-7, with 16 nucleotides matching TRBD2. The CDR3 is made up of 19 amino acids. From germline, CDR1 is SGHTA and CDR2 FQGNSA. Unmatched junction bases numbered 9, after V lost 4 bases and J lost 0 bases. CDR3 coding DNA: TGTGCCAGCAGCTCATCGGGACTAGCGGGAGGGTATTCCTCCTACGAGCAGTACTTC. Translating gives CASSSSGLAGGYSSYEQYF.

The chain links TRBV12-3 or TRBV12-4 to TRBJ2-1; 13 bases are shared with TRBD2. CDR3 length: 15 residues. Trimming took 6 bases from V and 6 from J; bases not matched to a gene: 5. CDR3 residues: CASSQGLAGCNEQFF. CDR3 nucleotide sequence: TGTGCCAGCAGCCAGGGACTAGCGGGATGCAATGAGCAGTTCTTC.

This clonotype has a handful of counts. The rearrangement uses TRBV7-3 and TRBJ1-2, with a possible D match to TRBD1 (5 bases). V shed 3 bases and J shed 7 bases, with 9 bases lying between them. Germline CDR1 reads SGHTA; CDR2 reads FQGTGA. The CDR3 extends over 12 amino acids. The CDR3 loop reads CASSFEGSGYTF. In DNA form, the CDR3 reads TGTGCCAGCAGCTTCGAGGGGAGTGGCTACACCTTC.

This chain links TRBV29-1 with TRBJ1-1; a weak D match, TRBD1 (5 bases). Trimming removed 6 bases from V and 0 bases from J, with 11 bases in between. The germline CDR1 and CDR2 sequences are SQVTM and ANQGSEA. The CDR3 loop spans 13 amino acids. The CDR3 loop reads CSVMTVLNTEAFF. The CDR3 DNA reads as TGCAGCGTCATGACAGTTTTGAACACTGAAGCTTTCTTT.

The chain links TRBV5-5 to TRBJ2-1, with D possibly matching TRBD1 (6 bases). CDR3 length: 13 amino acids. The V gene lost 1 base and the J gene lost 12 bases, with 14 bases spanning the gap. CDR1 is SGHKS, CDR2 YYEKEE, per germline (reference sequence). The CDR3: CASSLTGQGWQFF. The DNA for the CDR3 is TGTGCCAGCAGCTTGACGGGTCAGGGGTGGCAGTTCTTC.

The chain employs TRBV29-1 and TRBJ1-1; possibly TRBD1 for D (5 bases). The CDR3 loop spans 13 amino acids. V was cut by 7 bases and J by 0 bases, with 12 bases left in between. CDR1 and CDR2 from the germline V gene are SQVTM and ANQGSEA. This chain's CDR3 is CSALTVLNTEAFF. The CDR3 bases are TGCAGCGCTCTGACAGTGTTGAACACTGAAGCTTTCTTT.

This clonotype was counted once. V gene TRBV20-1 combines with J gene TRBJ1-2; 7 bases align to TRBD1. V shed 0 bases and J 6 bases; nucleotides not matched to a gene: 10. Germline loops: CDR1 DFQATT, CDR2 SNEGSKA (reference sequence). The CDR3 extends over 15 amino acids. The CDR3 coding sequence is TGCAGTGCTAGAGATGAGGGCAGGGGGATAGATGGCTACACCTTC. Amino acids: CSARDEGRGIDGYTF.

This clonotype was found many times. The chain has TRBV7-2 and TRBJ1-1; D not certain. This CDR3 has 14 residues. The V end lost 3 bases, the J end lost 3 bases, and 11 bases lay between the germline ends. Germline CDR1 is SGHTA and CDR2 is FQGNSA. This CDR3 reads CASSFTHTDTEAFF. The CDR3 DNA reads TGTGCCAGCAGCTTCACCCACACGGACACTGAAGCTTTCTTT.

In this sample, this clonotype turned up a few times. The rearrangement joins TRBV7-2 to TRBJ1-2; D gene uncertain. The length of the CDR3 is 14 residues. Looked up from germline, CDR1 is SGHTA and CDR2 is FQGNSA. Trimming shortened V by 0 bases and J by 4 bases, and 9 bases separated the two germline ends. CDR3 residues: CASSLALVPYGYTF. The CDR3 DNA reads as TGTGCCAGCAGCTTAGCTCTTGTACCCTATGGCTACACCTTC. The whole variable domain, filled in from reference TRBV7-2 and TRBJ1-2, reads GAGVSQSPSNKVTEKGKDVELRCDPISGHTALYWYRQSLGQGLEFLIYFQGNSAPDKSGLPSDRFSAERTGGSVSTLTIQRTQQEDSAVYLCASSLALVPYGYTFGSGTRLTVV.

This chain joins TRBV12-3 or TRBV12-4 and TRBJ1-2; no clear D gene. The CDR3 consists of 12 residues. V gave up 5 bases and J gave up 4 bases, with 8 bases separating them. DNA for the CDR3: TGTGCCAGCAGTGCGAGTTCCTATGGCTACACCTTC. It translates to CASSASSYGYTF.

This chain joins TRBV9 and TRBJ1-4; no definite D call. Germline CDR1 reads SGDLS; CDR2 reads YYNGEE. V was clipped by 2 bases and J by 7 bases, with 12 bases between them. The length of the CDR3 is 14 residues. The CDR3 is CASSVDDAIEKLFF. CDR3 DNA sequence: TGTGCCAGCAGCGTCGACGACGCGATTGAAAAACTGTTTTTT.